This TCR beta chain originates from a study of CD8 T cells in ankylosing spondylitis. General study points: A TCR beta motif of roughly eight highly homologous variants appeared characteristic of ankylosing spondylitis blood.

Each TCR beta library was made by quantitative 5'-RACE that incorporated molecular barcodes. TCRdb re-called the 5' RACE reads through MiXCR, storing one row per CDR3 protein. The table has 200,000 to 300,000 distinct CDR3 sequences, roughly a tenth seen once; the top ten hold 2.6%. This clonotype was observed many times. Its matching antigen is unknown. Germline loops: CDR1 WSHSY, CDR2 SAAADI. The length of the CDR3 is 15 residues. Trimming stripped 6 bases from V and 1 base from J, with 16 bases between. The sequencing sample was made of blood, either unsorted or a sorted T cell fraction (not recorded which). This rearrangement joins TRBV10-2 to TRBJ2-7, with D tentatively TRBD1 (5 bases). The source is a male donor with ankylosing spondylitis or in good health (not recorded which). CDR3 DNA sequence: TGCGCCAGCAGGGAGCAGGACACTTTTTCCTACGAGCAGTACTTC. Translation: CASREQDTFSYEQYF.